The rows below give T cell receptor beta chains drawn from one sample of a study of technical replicates of blood from a few donors. Profiling relied on immunoSEQ multiplex PCR, and the TCRdb table lists in-frame clones only, not all of them. The data hold some 49,000 clones, with 92% observed a single time. The sample taken for sequencing was PBMCs. Receptors were obtained from a human donor in good health. Some clones in this sample may be carry-over from other donors' samples. Both conserved end residues are part of each CDR3. The D gene is left open where the match is weak. The size field is filled for only some rows; it gives once, few, many or a size class.

>TRBV6-1|NA|once|TRBJ1-3
TGTGCCAGCAGTGAAAGCGCGGACTTCTCTGGAAACACCATATATTTT
CASSESADFSGNTIYF
>TRBV5-6|TRBD2|NA|TRBJ2-5
TGTGCCAGCAGCTTGGCGGCGGGGGGAAAAGAGACCCAGTACTTC
CASSLAAGGKETQYF
>TRBV6-5|NA|medium-sized|TRBJ2-2
TGTGCCAGCAGTCCCGGTGTCGGGGAGCTGTTTTTT
CASSPGVGELFF
>TRBV30|TRBD1|NA|TRBJ2-5
TGTGCCTGGAGTGTACGGACAGGTATACGAGAGACCCAGTACTTC
CAWSVRTGIRETQYF
>TRBV7-2|TRBD1|NA|TRBJ1-6
TGTGCCAGCAGCTTGGCGGGACAGGGTACTTCACCCCTCCACTTT
CASSLAGQGTSPLHF
>TRBV5-1|TRBD2|once|TRBJ2-5
TGCGCCAGCAGCCCCGGACTAGCGGGGAGACAAGAGACCCAGTACTTC
CASSPGLAGRQETQYF
>TRBV5-1|TRBD1|NA|TRBJ2-7
TGCGCCAGCAGCTTGGAGTCAGGGGGCTGGGACGAGCAGTACTTC
CASSLESGGWDEQYF
>TRBV11-2|NA|NA|TRBJ2-1
TGTGCCAGCAGCTTAGATTCGACAAATGAGCAGTTCTTC
CASSLDSTNEQFF
>TRBV5-6|NA|NA|TRBJ2-3
TGTGCCAGCAGCTTGTTAGCTGCGCAGTATTTT
CASSLLAAQYF
>TRBV18|TRBD1|NA|TRBJ2-6
TGTGCCAGCTCACCACCCTACAGGGGTTCAGGGGCCAACGTCCTGACTTTC
CASSPPYRGSGANVLTF
>TRBV27|NA|NA|TRBJ1-2
TGTGCCAGCAGCCCCCCAGGGTTCTATGGCTACACCTTC
CASSPPGFYGYTF
>TRBV30|TRBD1|NA|TRBJ1-2
TGTGCCTATTCTCTGACAGGGGCTGGCGATGGCTACACCTTC
CAYSLTGAGDGYTF
>TRBV19|TRBD2|NA|TRBJ2-7
TGTGCCAGTAGTATCGCGGGACTAGCGGGAATGTACGAGCAGTACTTC
CASSIAGLAGMYEQYF
>TRBV10-3|TRBD2|NA|TRBJ2-1
TGTGCCATCCGGTACGAGGGACTAACTAATGAGCAGTTCTTC
CAIRYEGLTNEQFF
>TRBV14|TRBD1|NA|TRBJ1-4
TGTGCCAGCAGCCAAGATCCATCGGGGACAGGGTACGAAAAACTGTTTTTT
CASSQDPSGTGYEKLFF
>TRBV4-1|TRBD2|NA|TRBJ2-7
TGCGCCAGCAGCCAAGCCATATCGTCTAGCGGGAGCGGCGAGCAGTACTTC
CASSQAISSSGSGEQYF
>TRBV6-1|TRBD2|few|TRBJ2-5
TGTGCCAGCAGGGCCGGGACTAGGGAAGAGACCCAGTACTTC
CASRAGTREETQYF
>TRBV19|NA|NA|TRBJ1-3
TGTGCCAGTAGCAGACAGGCCTCTGGAAACACCATATATTTT
CASSRQASGNTIYF
>TRBV30|TRBD2|few|TRBJ2-5
TGTGCCTGGAGTGTCGGTCGGACTAGCGGGGAGACCCAGTACTTC
CAWSVGRTSGETQYF
>TRBV6-5|NA|NA|TRBJ1-2
TGTGCCAGCAGTTACTCTCTCAGGGCTCGAGGCTACACCTTC
CASSYSLRARGYTF
>TRBV10-1|TRBD1|NA|TRBJ2-5
TGCGCCAGCATCCCCTCTCGGGACAGGGGGCAAGAGACCCAGTACTTC
CASIPSRDRGQETQYF
>TRBV19|TRBD2|NA|TRBJ2-1
TGTGCCGTAAAGGGAGCGGGAGACTACAATGAGCAGTTCTTC
CAVKGAGDYNEQFF
>TRBV4-2|TRBD2|medium-sized|TRBJ2-7
TGTGCCAGCAGCGTCCTAGCGGGTATTTACGAGCAGTACTTC
CASSVLAGIYEQYF
>TRBV7-9|NA|NA|TRBJ2-7
TGTGCCAGCAGCCCAGGACAAGTTCCCTACGAGCAGTACTTC
CASSPGQVPYEQYF
>TRBV21-1|NA|NA|TRBJ1-1
TGTGCCAGCAGCAAAGGGGGCAGGGATTACACTGAAGCTTTCTTT
CASSKGGRDYTEAFF
>TRBV10-2|TRBD1|NA|TRBJ1-2
TGCGCCAGCAGTGCCTCCCCTACAGGACAGGGCGACTACACCTTC
CASSASPTGQGDYTF
>TRBV4-2|NA|NA|TRBJ1-6
TGTGCCAGCAGCAGAATGGCCGGGACATATAATTCACCCCTCCACTTT
CASSRMAGTYNSPLHF
>TRBV15|TRBD2|NA|TRBJ2-3
TGTGCCACCAGCAGGACTAGCGGGGGGGCAGATACGCAGTATTTT
CATSRTSGGADTQYF
>TRBV4-1|NA|NA|TRBJ1-1
TGCGCCAGCAGCCAAGGGGATAGGGGCAGGGGTCGTGAAGCTTTCTTT
CASSQGDRGRGREAFF
>TRBV2|NA|NA|TRBJ2-7
TGTGCCAGCAGGGGGGACACCCTGAGCTCCTACGAGCAGTACTTC
CASRGDTLSSYEQYF
>TRBV11-2|NA|NA|TRBJ1-6
TGTGCCAGCAGCCAATACAGGGATTCACCCCTCCACTTT
CASSQYRDSPLHF
>TRBV30|NA|once|TRBJ2-5
TGTGCCTGGAGTGGGTCTAAACAAGAGACCCAGTACTTC
CAWSGSKQETQYF
>TRBV30|NA|NA|TRBJ2-7
TGTGCCTGGGCCTCTGGGGGCGACGAGCAGTACTTC
CAWASGGDEQYF
>TRBV19|NA|NA|TRBJ2-2
TGTGCCAGTAGTATCCCAGGGGTCAACACCGGGGAGCTGTTTTTT
CASSIPGVNTGELFF
>TRBV7-2|TRBD2|NA|TRBJ2-1
TGTGCCAGCAGCTTAGCCCTCTCGGGGGTAGCGGGGGGAGAGCAGTTCTTC
CASSLALSGVAGGEQFF
>TRBV5-4|NA|NA|TRBJ1-2
TGTGCCAGCAGCTTGGATGCAGGGTCGACTTTGCATGGCTACACCTTC
CASSLDAGSTLHGYTF
>TRBV2|NA|NA|TRBJ1-5
TGTGCCAGCAGAGCGTCTTATATTGGGAATCAGCCCCAGCATTTT
CASRASYIGNQPQHF
>TRBV15|NA|NA|TRBJ1-6
TGTGCCACCAGTGGGGGCGTAATCGGTAATTCACCCCTCCACTTT
CATSGGVIGNSPLHF
>TRBV14|NA|once|TRBJ2-7
TGTGCCAGCAGCCAAGTTATCTACGAGCAGTACTTC
CASSQVIYEQYF
>TRBV4-3|NA|NA|TRBJ1-2
TGCGCCAGCAGCCAAGATGGATCAGGGAAGGACTATGGCTACACCTTC
CASSQDGSGKDYGYTF
>TRBV4-2|NA|NA|TRBJ2-7
TGTGCCAGCAGCCAAGATGGCCAGGGCTACGAGCAGTACTTC
CASSQDGQGYEQYF
>TRBV7-9|NA|few|TRBJ1-5
TGTGCCAGCAGCTTAGGGGCGGGAAACAATCAGCCCCAGCATTTT
CASSLGAGNNQPQHF
>TRBV30|NA|NA|TRBJ2-7
TGTGCCTGGAGGGCCCCAGGGGGGCAATACGAGCAGTACTTC
CAWRAPGGQYEQYF
>TRBV7-2|TRBD1|NA|TRBJ1-2
TGTGCCAGCAGCTGGGACAGGGGAGGTGGCTACACCTTC
CASSWDRGGGYTF
>TRBV7-2|NA|NA|TRBJ2-7
TGTGCCAGCAGCTTAGTAGTGGGCCCCTACGAGCAGTACTTC
CASSLVVGPYEQYF
>TRBV6-5|TRBD1|NA|TRBJ1-5
TGTGCCAGCAGTCAGACAGGGACGGGGGATCAGCCCCAGCATTTT
CASSQTGTGDQPQHF
>TRBV30|TRBD2|NA|TRBJ2-3
TGTGCCTGGAGTTTTACTAGCGGGACCCTCAGCACAGATACGCAGTATTTT
CAWSFTSGTLSTDTQYF
>TRBV6-1|TRBD1|NA|TRBJ2-7
TGTGCCAGCACCAGATTACAGGGGTTATCCCACGAGCAGTACTTC
CASTRLQGLSHEQYF
>TRBV5-1|NA|NA|TRBJ2-5
TGCGCCAGCAGCTTGGCGGGGTCCGCCCCCGGAGAGACCCAGTACTTC
CASSLAGSAPGETQYF
>TRBV29-1|NA|NA|TRBJ1-2
TGCAGCGTTGGAACCCCTGGGCGTAACTATGGCTACACCTTC
CSVGTPGRNYGYTF
>TRBV5-4|TRBD2|NA|TRBJ2-3
TGTGCCAGCAGCTTTGAGCGGGGGACAGATACGCAGTATTTT
CASSFERGTDTQYF
>TRBV13|NA|NA|TRBJ2-7
TGTGCCAGCAGCTTAGGTAACTCCTACGAGCAGTACTTC
CASSLGNSYEQYF
>TRBV19|NA|NA|TRBJ2-5
TGTGCCAGTAGTATTGTGGCGGAAGAGACCCAGTACTTC
CASSIVAEETQYF
>TRBV5-4|TRBD1|NA|TRBJ1-1
TGTGCCAGCAGCTTGACAGGGGACACTGAAGCTTTCTTT
CASSLTGDTEAFF
>TRBV19|TRBD2|once|TRBJ2-2
TGTGCCAGTAGTATAAGACTAGCGGGGAACACCGGGGAGCTGTTTTTT
CASSIRLAGNTGELFF